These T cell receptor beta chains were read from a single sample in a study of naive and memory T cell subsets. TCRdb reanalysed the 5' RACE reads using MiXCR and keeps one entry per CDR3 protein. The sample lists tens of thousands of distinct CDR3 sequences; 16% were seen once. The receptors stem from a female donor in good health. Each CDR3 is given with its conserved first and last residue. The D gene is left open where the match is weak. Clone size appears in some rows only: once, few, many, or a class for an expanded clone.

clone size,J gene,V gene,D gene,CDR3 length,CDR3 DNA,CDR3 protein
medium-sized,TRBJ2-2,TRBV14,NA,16,TGTGCCAGCAGCCTCCCTGCAGCTCTGAACACCGGGGAGCTGTTTTTT,CASSLPAALNTGELFF
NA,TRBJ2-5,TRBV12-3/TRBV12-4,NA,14,TGTGCCAGCAGTGACCCAGGGAGGCGGGAGACCCAGTACTTC,CASSDPGRRETQYF
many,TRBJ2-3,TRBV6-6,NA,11,TGTGCCAGCAGCCGCACAGATACGCAGTATTTT,CASSRTDTQYF
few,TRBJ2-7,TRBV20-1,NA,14,TGCAGTGCTAGAGATCCTTGGGGAACCTACGAGCAGTACTTC,CSARDPWGTYEQYF
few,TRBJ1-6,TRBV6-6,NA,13,TGTGCCAGCAGGGGGGTAAGCGGTTCACCCCTCCACTTT,CASRGVSGSPLHF
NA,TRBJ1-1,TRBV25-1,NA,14,TGTGCCAGCAGTGCCGGACTGACGAACACTGAAGCTTTCTTT,CASSAGLTNTEAFF
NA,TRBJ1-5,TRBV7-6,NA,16,TGTGCCAGCAGCTTAGAGGCAGGCAATAGCAATCAGCCCCAGCATTTT,CASSLEAGNSNQPQHF
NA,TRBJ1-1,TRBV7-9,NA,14,TGTGCCAGCAGCTTAGCGCTTGGACTTCATGAAGCTTTCTTT,CASSLALGLHEAFF
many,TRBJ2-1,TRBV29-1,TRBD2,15,TGCAGCGTCGCTGTTCTAGCGGGGGCATCAAATGAGCAGTTCTTC,CSVAVLAGASNEQFF
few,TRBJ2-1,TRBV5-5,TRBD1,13,TGTGCCAGCAGCTTGGCCGGACAGGGGTATCGGTTCTTC,CASSLAGQGYRFF
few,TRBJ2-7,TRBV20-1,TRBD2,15,TGCAGTGCTAGATGGGCGGGGGGCCCGTACTACGAGCAGTACTTC,CSARWAGGPYYEQYF
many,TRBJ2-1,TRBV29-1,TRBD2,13,TGCAGCGTTGCGAGACTAGCGTCTAATGAGCAGTTCTTC,CSVARLASNEQFF
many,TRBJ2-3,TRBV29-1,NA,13,TGCAGCGTTGAAAAGAGTGGGAGAGATACGCAGTATTTT,CSVEKSGRDTQYF
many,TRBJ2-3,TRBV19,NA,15,TGTGCCAGTAGTATAGCCGCAGGTAGCACAGATACGCAGTATTTT,CASSIAAGSTDTQYF
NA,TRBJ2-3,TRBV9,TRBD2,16,TGTGCCAGCAGCGTCCTACTAGCGGGGGGCACAGATACGCAGTATTTT,CASSVLLAGGTDTQYF
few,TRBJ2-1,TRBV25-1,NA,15,TGTGCCAGCAGTGAATTTGGGACAACGGACAATGAGCAGTTCTTC,CASSEFGTTDNEQFF
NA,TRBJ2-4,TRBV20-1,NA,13,TGCAGTGCTCAAGATTCAGGGGATAGCATTCAGTACTTC,CSAQDSGDSIQYF
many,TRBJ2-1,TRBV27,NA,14,TGTGCCAGCAGTTCACGGGGGGCGTACAATGAGCAGTTCTTC,CASSSRGAYNEQFF
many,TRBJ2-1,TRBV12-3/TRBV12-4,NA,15,TGTGCCAGCAGTTTACGACCAGGCCTCGACAATGAGCAGTTCTTC,CASSLRPGLDNEQFF
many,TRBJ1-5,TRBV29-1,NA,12,TGCAGCGTTGCTTGGAGCAATCAGCCCCAGCATTTT,CSVAWSNQPQHF
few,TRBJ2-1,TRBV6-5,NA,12,TGTGCCAGCAGTGACGACTACAATGAGCAGTTCTTC,CASSDDYNEQFF
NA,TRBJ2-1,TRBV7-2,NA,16,TGTGCCAGCATCGAACAGGGAAGGGGCACCTACAATGAGCAGTTCTTC,CASIEQGRGTYNEQFF
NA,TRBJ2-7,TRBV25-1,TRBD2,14,TGTGCCAGCAGTGTACTAGCGGCCTCCTACGAGCAGTACTTC,CASSVLAASYEQYF
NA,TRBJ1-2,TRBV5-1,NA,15,TGCGCCAGCAGCCCCACGGCGGGTATAAGGCATGGCTACACCTTC,CASSPTAGIRHGYTF